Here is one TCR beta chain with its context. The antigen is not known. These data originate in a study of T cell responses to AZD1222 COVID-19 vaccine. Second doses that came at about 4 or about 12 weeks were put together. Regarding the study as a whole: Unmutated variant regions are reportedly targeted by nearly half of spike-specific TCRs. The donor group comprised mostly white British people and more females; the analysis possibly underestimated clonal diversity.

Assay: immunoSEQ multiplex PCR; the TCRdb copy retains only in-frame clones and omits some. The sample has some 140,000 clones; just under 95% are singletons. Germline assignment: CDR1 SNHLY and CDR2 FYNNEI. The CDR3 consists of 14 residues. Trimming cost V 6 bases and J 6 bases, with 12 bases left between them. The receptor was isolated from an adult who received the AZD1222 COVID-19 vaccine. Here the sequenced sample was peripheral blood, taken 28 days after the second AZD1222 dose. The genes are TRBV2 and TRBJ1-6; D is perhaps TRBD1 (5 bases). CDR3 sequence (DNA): TGTGCCAGCAGGGCAGACAGTAGTAATTCACCCCTCCACTTT. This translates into CASRADSSNSPLHF.